The 29 T cell receptor beta chains in this list originate from one sample, sequenced in a study of blood T cell repertoires in COVID-19. Sequencing was performed with immunoSEQ multiplex PCR; in TCRdb, only in-frame clones are kept and a portion is missing. The sample lists about 160,000 clones; approximately 85% were seen once. Material: peripheral blood. The source is a man older than 75 with COVID-19, enrolled during active disease.

This clone appeared a single time. The V gene is TRBV2, the J gene TRBJ1-2; 9 nucleotides line up with TRBD1. The ends lost 5 bases at V and 6 bases at J; junction bases unmatched: 10. Germline loops: CDR1 SNHLY, CDR2 FYNNEI. The CDR3 is 15 amino acids. The CDR3 DNA is TGTGCCAGCAGTTACTTACAGGGGGCTCTAGATGGCTACACCTTC. As protein: CASSYLQGALDGYTF.

V gene TRBV6-6 combines with J gene TRBJ1-4; D gene unclear. Trimming removed 4 bases from V and 6 bases from J, with 6 bases in between. CDR3 length equals 12 residues. CDR1 is MNHNY and CDR2 is SVGAGI in the germline V gene (reference sequence). The CDR3: CASSLSDEKLFF. Written as DNA, the CDR3 is TGTGCCAGCAGTTTGTCAGATGAAAAACTGTTTTTT.

The genes are TRBV5-1 and TRBJ1-1; D is uncertain. Germline V gives CDR1 SGHRS, CDR2 YFSETQ. The CDR3 is 13 amino acids. Trimming took 4 bases from V and 3 from J, leaving 10 bases between them. The CDR3 protein is CASSIEPYTEAFF. Here the CDR3 DNA reads TGCGCCAGCAGCATAGAGCCCTACACTGAAGCTTTCTTT.

This chain connects TRBV9 to TRBJ2-2; a weak D match, TRBD2 (7 bases). CDR3 length equals 17 residues. Germline V gives CDR1 SGDLS, CDR2 YYNGEE. The V end was cut by 1 base, the J end by 0 bases, with 13 bases between. The CDR3 DNA is TGTGCCAGCAGCGTAAATCGGGGGGCAGCGAACACCGGGGAGCTGTTTTTT. Its protein is CASSVNRGAANTGELFF.

There are a few counts of this clone. The rearrangement joins TRBV20-1 to TRBJ1-5; TRBD1 might be the D (5 bases). Per the germline V gene, CDR1 is DFQATT and CDR2 is SNEGSKA (reference sequence). V was clipped by 5 bases and J by 11 bases, with 13 bases between them. The CDR3 runs to 11 residues. CDR3 DNA sequence: TGCAGTGCTTCGACTGGAGGGGCCCAGCATTTT. Its translation: CSASTGGAQHF.

The chain couples TRBV4-3 to TRBJ2-3; possibly TRBD1 for D (5 bases). In germline, CDR1 is LGHNA, CDR2 YSLEER. Trimming removed 0 bases at V and 9 bases at J, with 13 bases between. CDR3 length: 14 residues. The DNA of the CDR3 is TGCGCCAGCAGCCAAGATTCCCATAGGGGAACGCAGTATTTT. It codes for CASSQDSHRGTQYF.

The rearrangement links TRBV7-2 to TRBJ2-5, with 8 bases matching TRBD1. J gave up 5 bases and V 0 bases, and 11 bases lay outside the gene matches. This CDR3 is built from 17 residues. CDR1 SGHTA and CDR2 FQGNSA come from the germline V gene. The CDR3 DNA follows: TGTGCCAGCAGCTTAGCTCAGACCAGGGGGCGCAGGGAGACCCAGTACTTC. Translating gives CASSLAQTRGRRETQYF.

This sequence joins TRBV5-4 and TRBJ2-5; 8 bases are a match to TRBD1. Germline lookup yields CDR1 SGHNT and CDR2 YYREEE (reference sequence). CDR3 length equals 14 residues. Losses at the gene ends were 4 bases for V and 2 bases for J; bases not matched to a gene: 4. The CDR3 loop reads CASSKQGEQETQYF. The CDR3 nucleotides are TGTGCCAGCAGCAAACAGGGGGAACAAGAGACCCAGTACTTC.

CDR3 sequence (DNA): TGTGCCGGGGGGGGGCCCTACGAGCAGTACTTC. This encodes CAGGGPYEQYF. This chain uses TRBV28 with TRBJ2-7, with D possibly TRBD2 on 7 matching bases. V lost 11 bases and J lost 2, with 10 bases in between. CDR1 is MDHEN and CDR2 is SYDVKM in the germline V gene. This CDR3 is 11 amino acids long.

The gene calls are TRBV19 and TRBJ2-7, with TRBD2 matching over 12 bases. Germline assignment: CDR1 LNHDA and CDR2 SQIVND (reference sequence). The ends lost 5 bases at V and 4 bases at J; junction bases unmatched: 6. This CDR3 region has 15 residues. CDR3 sequence: CASSLAGGRWYEQYF. The CDR3 nucleotides are TGTGCCAGTAGTCTAGCGGGGGGGCGGTGGTACGAGCAGTACTTC.

The V and J genes are TRBV27 and TRBJ1-4, with D unclear. The germline V gene encodes CDR1 MNHEY and CDR2 SMNVEV (reference sequence). This CDR3 region has 12 residues. With 5 bases removed from V and 8 bases from J, the gap between germline ends came to 9 bases. The CDR3: CASSPLGEKLFF. The CDR3 DNA sequence: TGTGCCAGCAGTCCCCTAGGAGAAAAACTGTTTTTT. The complete variable domain, with remaining parts taken from reference TRBV27 and TRBJ1-4, reads EAQVTQNPRYLITVTGKKLTVTCSQNMNHEYMSWYRQDPGLGLRQIYYSMNVEVTDKGDVPEGYKVSRKEKRNFPLILESPSPNQTSLYFCASSPLGEKLFFGSGTQLSVL.

The rearrangement links TRBV7-3 to TRBJ1-1, with D possibly matching TRBD1 (5 bases). The germline gives CDR1 SGHTA, CDR2 FQGTGA. The ends were cut back, 5 bases at V and 7 bases at J, with 11 bases in the middle. The CDR3 extends over 12 amino acids. CDR3 in DNA: TGTGCCAGCAGCCGTGGCGGGGGTGAAGCTTTCTTT. As protein: CASSRGGGEAFF.

This rearrangement joins TRBV24-1 to TRBJ2-3; 10 bases match TRBD1. The CDR3 runs to 11 residues. CDR1 KGHDR and CDR2 SFDVKD come from the germline V gene. V shed 8 bases and J 14 bases; nucleotides not matched to a gene: 6. CDR3 bases: TGTGCCACCACTGGACAGGGGGGTTTGTATTTT. Amino acid sequence: CATTGQGGLYF.

The V gene is TRBV19, the J gene TRBJ1-4; 7 positions match TRBD1. The V and J ends lost 5 bases and 8 bases, in that order; junction bases with no gene match: 20. The CDR3 runs to 18 residues. Germline values: CDR1 LNHDA, CDR2 SQIVND (reference sequence). CDR3 nucleotide sequence: TGTGCCAGTAGTCAAAGACTGGGGACAGTGAACTCCTACGAAAAACTGTTTTTT. This sequence encodes CASSQRLGTVNSYEKLFF.

The rearrangement uses TRBV6-5 and TRBJ2-1; the match to TRBD2 covers 12 bases. V lost 0 bases, J lost 9 bases, and 6 bases stayed unmatched. Germline V gene sequence: CDR1 MNHEY, CDR2 SVGAGI. The CDR3 covers 16 residues. CDR3 coding DNA: TGTGCCAGCAGTTACTCGACTAGCGGGGGTGTCGGTGAGCAGTTCTTC. Translation gives CASSYSTSGGVGEQFF.

V usage is TRBV27 and J usage is TRBJ1-1; D gene uncertain. CDR1 and CDR2 (germline): MNHEY, SMNVEV (reference sequence). This CDR3 spans 13 amino acids. Between the trimmed V and J ends, which lost 0 bases and 11 bases, there was a span of 13 bases. The CDR3 coding sequence is TGTGCCAGCAGTTTATCGGGCGCGACCTTGGCTTTCTTT. Translated, it gives CASSLSGATLAFF.

The DNA for the CDR3 is TGTGCCAGCAGAGAGAAGAGCGGAAACACTGAAGCTTTCTTT. Translation: CASREKSGNTEAFF. The V call is TRBV2, the J call TRBJ1-1; D unclear. Germline V gene sequence: CDR1 SNHLY, CDR2 FYNNEI. Trimming stripped 6 bases from V and 2 bases from J, with 13 bases between. There are 14 residues in the CDR3.

J is TRBJ1-5 and V is TRBV19, with D hard to call. Germline V gene lookup returns CDR1 LNHDA and CDR2 SQIVND (reference sequence). The CDR3 has 19 residues. V was pared by 5 bases and J by 2 bases, with 25 bases between. CDR3 in amino acids: CASSPVTGGTRYGNQPQHF. In DNA form, the CDR3 reads TGTGCCAGTAGTCCAGTCACCGGCGGTACGCGATACGGCAATCAGCCCCAGCATTTT.

CDR3 region: CASSRRQGPYNEQFF. In DNA, the CDR3 is TGTGCCAGCAGCCGACGTCAGGGCCCCTACAATGAGCAGTTCTTC. The gene calls are TRBV5-5 and TRBJ2-1, with D perhaps matching TRBD1 (5 bases). Trimming removed 4 bases at V and 2 bases at J, with 13 bases between. The CDR3 spans 15 residues. CDR1 SGHKS and CDR2 YYEKEE come from the germline V gene (reference sequence).

The CDR3 region is CASSHRQGATNEKLFF. The DNA for the CDR3 is TGTGCCAGCAGCCACAGACAGGGGGCAACTAATGAAAAACTGTTTTTT. The J gene is TRBJ1-4, the V gene TRBV14; 9 nucleotides align to TRBD1. With V trimmed by 3 bases and J by 0 bases, 2 bases remained unmatched. This CDR3 has 16 residues. Looked up from germline, CDR1 is SGHDN and CDR2 is FVKESK.

The V gene is TRBV6-5, the J gene TRBJ1-5; unclear D gene. The germline V and J ends were trimmed by 4 bases and 5 bases, with 9 bases remaining between them. The CDR3 is made up of 13 amino acids. The germline V gene encodes CDR1 MNHEY and CDR2 SVGAGI. CDR3 bases: TGTGCCAGCAGTTCCGTAAGAGATCAGCCCCAGCATTTT. Its translation: CASSSVRDQPQHF.

The chain is built from TRBV11-2 and TRBJ2-4; D might be TRBD1 (6 bases). Germline V gives CDR1 SGHAT, CDR2 FQNNGV. The CDR3 consists of 19 residues. Deletions cut 0 bases from V and 0 bases from J, with 18 bases between. The CDR3 DNA follows: TGTGCCAGCAGCTTAGAAGTGCAGGGGTATTCGGGAGCCAAAAACATTCAGTACTTC. Amino acids: CASSLEVQGYSGAKNIQYF. Full variable domain (rest looked up from reference TRBV11-2 and TRBJ2-4): EAGVAQSPRYKIIEKRQSVAFWCNPISGHATLYWYQQILGQGPKLLIQFQNNGVVDDSQLPKDRFSAERLKGVDSTLKIQPAKLEDSAVYLCASSLEVQGYSGAKNIQYFGAGTRLSVL.

The chain carries TRBV28 and TRBJ1-4; a weak D match, TRBD1 (6 bases). V lost 3 bases and J 3 bases, leaving 14 bases between the germline ends. Germline loops: CDR1 MDHEN, CDR2 SYDVKM. The CDR3 totals 16 residues. CDR3 amino acids: CASSLRGGGSNEKLFF. CDR3 sequence (DNA): TGTGCCAGCAGTTTGCGGGGAGGGGGATCTAATGAAAAACTGTTTTTT.

CDR3 coding DNA: TGTGCCAGCTCACCGCTCGGGACAGTTCACTACGAGCAGTACTTC. It specifies CASSPLGTVHYEQYF. The J gene is TRBJ2-7, the V gene TRBV18; 7 bases match TRBD1. The CDR3 has 15 residues. Per the germline V gene, CDR1 is KGHSH and CDR2 is LQKENI. V was pared by 3 bases and J by 3 bases, with 8 bases of the junction left unmatched.

The chain combines TRBV11-3 with TRBJ1-2; weak D call: TRBD1 (5 bases). Trimming stripped 5 bases from V and 0 bases from J, with 10 bases between. Germline V gene lookup returns CDR1 SGHNT and CDR2 YENEEA. The CDR3 sequence is 14 residues long. The CDR3 region is CASSQGASNYGYTF. The CDR3 DNA is TGTGCCAGCAGCCAAGGGGCCTCTAACTATGGCTACACCTTC.

This chain links TRBV5-4 with TRBJ1-2; D may be TRBD1 (6 bases). CDR1 and CDR2 (germline): SGHNT, YYREEE (reference sequence). This CDR3 is built from 12 residues. Trimming cost V 0 bases and J 7 bases, with 7 bases left between them. In DNA form, the CDR3 reads TGTGCCAGCAGCTTGGTCAGGGGTGGCTACACCTTC. It yields the protein CASSLVRGGYTF. Variable domain in full (rest from reference TRBV5-4 and TRBJ1-2): ETGVTQSPTHLIKTRGQQVTLRCSSQSGHNTVSWYQQALGQGPQFIFQYYREEENGRGNFPPRFSGLQFPNYSSELNVNALELDDSALYLCASSLVRGGYTFGSGTRLTVV.

This rearrangement joins TRBV19 to TRBJ2-5; possibly TRBD2 for D (6 bases). Germline lookup yields CDR1 LNHDA and CDR2 SQIVND (reference sequence). The V end was cut by 6 bases, the J end by 2 bases, with 13 bases between. The CDR3 sequence is 14 residues long. The CDR3: CASSPRGGQETQYF. In nucleotides, the CDR3 is TGTGCCAGTAGCCCTAGGGGAGGTCAAGAGACCCAGTACTTC. Looking up the rest from reference TRBV19 and TRBJ2-5 gives the full variable domain: DGGITQSPKYLFRKEGQNVTLSCEQNLNHDAMYWYRQDPGQGLRLIYYSQIVNDFQKGDIAEGYSVSREKKESFPLTVTSAQKNPTAFYLCASSPRGGQETQYFGPGTRLLVL.

The chain links TRBV7-3 to TRBJ2-2, with 8 bases lining up with TRBD1. The germline V gene has CDR1 SGHTA and CDR2 FQGTGA. The junction had 1 base not matched to a gene; V was cut back by 2 bases and J by 5 bases. The length of the CDR3 is 14 residues. The CDR3 region has the DNA TGTGCCAGCAGCTTACAGGGGGCAACCGGGGAGCTGTTTTTT. Amino acid sequence: CASSLQGATGELFF.

This clone was seen more than once but under ten times. The rearrangement links TRBV6-6 to TRBJ2-7; the match to TRBD1 covers 8 bases. Germline CDR1 and CDR2: MNHNY and SVGAGI (reference sequence). Unmatched junction bases numbered 14, after V lost 6 bases and J lost 4 bases. The CDR3 sequence is 16 residues long. The CDR3 region is CASRTPRDRRRYEQYF. The CDR3 DNA reads TGTGCCAGCAGAACCCCCCGGGACAGGCGGAGGTACGAGCAGTACTTC.